This T cell receptor beta chain was sequenced in a study of shared clonotypes between healthy human individuals. Overall study context: A donor's plate count was three for CD4 naive and three for CD4 memory; CD8 naive had two and CD8 memory one.

With regard to this clone: Its antigen is not known.

Approximately 30,000 T cell genomes (about 0.2 ug DNA) went into each sorted-subset replicate. Measured with immunoSEQ multiplex PCR; TCRdb has only the in-frame clones, and not every one. Among approximately 2.1 million clones listed, approximately 93% were seen once. Notes on the study in general: Shared clonotypes: about 4.6% naive CD4, roughly 3.5% naive CD8, around 2.4% memory CD4, over 0.3% memory CD8.

V gave up 1 base and J gave up 2 bases, with 8 bases separating them. Per germline, CDR1 KGHSH and CDR2 LQKENI. The CDR3 is made up of 14 amino acids. Input material: naive CD4+ T cells from PBMCs. The subset is: CD45RA+ positively selected. The chain employs TRBV18 and TRBJ1-2; D ambiguous. This TCR was recovered from a man between 18 and 35 years old in good health. Some clones in this sample may be carry-over from other donors' samples. CDR3 sequence (DNA): TGTGCCAGCTCACCACTGGCGGACAACTATGGCTACACCTTC. Its translation is CASSPLADNYGYTF. Together with reference TRBV18 and TRBJ1-2, the CDR3 gives the full variable domain: NAGVMQNPRHLVRRRGQEARLRCSPMKGHSHVYWYRQLPEEGLKFMVYLQKENIIDESGMPKERFSAEFPKEGPSILRIQQVVRGDSAAYFCASSPLADNYGYTFGSGTRLTVV.